This TCR beta chain originates from a study of T cells in Graves' hyperthyroidism and ophthalmopathy. Study-wide results and caveats: From stable hyperthyroidism, ophthalmopathy was separated by a 13 V-J model. Before onset, ophthalmopathy was predicted by the model a median 6.5 months earlier. Blood also contained most expanded thyroid clonotypes above 0.001.

This clonotype showed up just a few times. Its antigen is undetermined. TCR beta CDR3 regions were amplified from RNA transcripts. In the first-round RT-PCR of the TCR CDR3, the HTBI primer set was used. MiXCR, run by TCRdb on the multiplex PCR reads, gives a single entry per CDR3 protein. The table lists some 500,000 distinct CDR3 sequences, around 22% of them singletons. Each person with ophthalmopathy scored at least 3 on the Clinical Activity Score, reached NOSPECS grade 4 or higher, and had been ill under 3 months. The CDR3 runs to 13 residues. CDR1 and CDR2 (germline): SGHAT, FQNNGV. With 3 bases removed from V and 3 bases from J, the gap between germline ends came to 8 bases.

This sequence originates from a woman in her twenties or thirties with Graves' ophthalmopathy. Sequencing was done on a sample of blood. This chain uses TRBV11-2 with TRBJ1-1; D gene unclear. As DNA, the CDR3 is TGTGCCAGCAGCTTCAAGCAGGACACTGAAGCTTTCTTT. Protein sequence: CASSFKQDTEAFF. Complete variable domain (other parts from reference TRBV11-2 and TRBJ1-1): EAGVAQSPRYKIIEKRQSVAFWCNPISGHATLYWYQQILGQGPKLLIQFQNNGVVDDSQLPKDRFSAERLKGVDSTLKIQPAKLEDSAVYLCASSFKQDTEAFFGQGTRLTVV.